Below, 15 T cell receptor beta chains from the same sample are listed, as sequenced in a study of blood T cell repertoires in COVID-19. Sequenced by immunoSEQ multiplex PCR; TCRdb stores in-frame clones only, minus some. Seen here are about 190,000 clones, 90% observed once, and the top ten hold 0.62%. What was sequenced was peripheral blood. The source is a man aged 50-60 years with acute or convalescent COVID-19.

V and J are TRBV6-5 and TRBJ1-1; 7 bases are shared with TRBD1. With 2 bases clipped from V and 8 bases from J, the junction kept 11 bases outside the gene matches. This CDR3 region has 15 residues. Germline CDR1 and CDR2: MNHEY and SVGAGI. The CDR3 coding sequence is TGTGCCAGCAGTTACCTCACGGGGGAACAGGGGGAAGCTTTCTTT. Protein product: CASSYLTGEQGEAFF.

J is TRBJ2-7 and V is TRBV28; D perhaps matches TRBD1 (6 bases). Germline-derived CDR1 and CDR2 are MDHEN and SYDVKM. The CDR3 covers 14 residues. Trimming stripped 3 bases from V and 2 bases from J, with 11 bases between. This chain's CDR3 is CASSFGYRAYEQYF. In DNA, the CDR3 is TGTGCCAGCAGTTTTGGTTACAGGGCCTACGAGCAGTACTTC.

The V call is TRBV6-5, the J call TRBJ2-3, with 10 nucleotides matching TRBD1. This CDR3 is built from 14 residues. V dropped 5 bases and J dropped 4; count of bases not matched to a gene: 3. From germline, CDR1 is MNHEY and CDR2 SVGAGI. This CDR3 is CASSTGQGSDTQYF. CDR3 coding DNA: TGTGCCAGCAGTACGGGACAGGGGTCAGATACGCAGTATTTT.

The CDR3 DNA reads as TGTGCCAGCTCAGAGGAAAATGAAAAACTGTTTTTT. Translation gives CASSEENEKLFF. The genes are TRBV18 and TRBJ1-4, with D unclear. The germline V and J ends were trimmed by 5 bases and 5 bases, with 6 bases remaining between them. The CDR3 is made up of 12 amino acids. Germline loops: CDR1 KGHSH, CDR2 LQKENI.

The J gene is TRBJ2-7, the V gene TRBV13; TRBD1 aligns across 7 bases. CDR3 length: 15 residues. Germline CDR1 PRHDT, CDR2 FYEKMQ (reference sequence). The V and J ends lost 5 bases and 5 bases, in that order; junction bases with no gene match: 12. The CDR3 sequence: CASSTRQGGFNEQYF. The DNA for the CDR3 is TGTGCCAGCAGCACCCGACAGGGTGGGTTCAACGAGCAGTACTTC.

This rearrangement joins TRBV7-6 to TRBJ1-3; D unclear. The CDR3 length is 15 residues. V was shortened by 0 bases and J by 0 bases, with 6 bases between the two germline ends. Germline CDR1 SGHVS, CDR2 FNYEAQ. As DNA, the CDR3 is TGTGCCAGCAGCTTAGCACACATCTCTGGAAACACCATATATTTT. Amino acids: CASSLAHISGNTIYF.

The gene calls are TRBV6-6 and TRBJ2-7, with D perhaps TRBD2 (5 bases). The CDR3 covers 13 residues. Germline assignment: CDR1 MNHNY and CDR2 SVGAGI (reference sequence). V lost 8 bases, J lost 6 bases, and 17 bases lay in between. The CDR3 DNA sequence: TGTGCCAGCGCGGAACGCTTCGGAGGCGAGCAGTACTTC. Amino acids: CASAERFGGEQYF.

The J gene is TRBJ2-7, the V gene TRBV29-1; maybe TRBD1 (6 bases). The germline CDR1 and CDR2 sequences are SQVTM and ANQGSEA. Trimming stripped 4 bases from V and 3 bases from J, with 10 bases between. This CDR3 spans 12 amino acids. CDR3 coding DNA: TGCAGCGTTGCCGTGGACAGCTACGAGCAGTACTTC. Translating it yields CSVAVDSYEQYF.

This chain connects TRBV3-1 (or the pseudogene TRBV3-2) to TRBJ2-5; D not resolved. V shed 0 bases and J shed 1 base, with 6 bases lying between them. The CDR3 has 14 amino acids. Germline CDR1 is LGHDT and CDR2 is YNNKEL (reference sequence). The CDR3 spells CASSQDLLQETQYF. The CDR3, as DNA: TGTGCCAGCAGCCAAGATCTACTCCAAGAGACCCAGTACTTC.

The chain links TRBV5-1 to TRBJ2-5; TRBD2 matches 10 bases. Germline V lookup: CDR1 SGHRS, CDR2 YFSETQ. The CDR3 has 19 amino acids. V shed 1 base, J shed 1 base, and the junction held 13 bases outside the gene matches. DNA of the CDR3: TGCGCCAGCAGCTTGAAAATTGCGAGCGGGACTAGCGCCCAAGAGACCCAGTACTTC. It is translated as CASSLKIASGTSAQETQYF.

The V and J genes are TRBV7-9 and TRBJ1-4; D not certain. The CDR3 is 16 amino acids. V was clipped by 2 bases and J by 2 bases, with 12 bases between them. CDR1 is SEHNR, CDR2 FQNEAQ, per germline (reference sequence). The CDR3 is CASSLTNRETNEKLFF. CDR3 sequence (DNA): TGTGCCAGCAGCTTAACGAATCGGGAGACTAATGAAAAACTGTTTTTT.

The chain uses TRBV28 and TRBJ2-6; D remains ambiguous. Germline V gene sequence: CDR1 MDHEN, CDR2 SYDVKM. Trimming stripped 6 bases from V and 0 bases from J, with 12 bases between. The CDR3 covers 16 residues. Here the CDR3 DNA reads TGTGCCAGCAGCCTTTTTCGGGTCTCTGGGGCCAACGTCCTGACTTTC. Translation gives CASSLFRVSGANVLTF. Based on the CDR3 plus reference TRBV28 and TRBJ2-6, the full variable domain is DVKVTQSSRYLVKRTGEKVFLECVQDMDHENMFWYRQDPGLGLRLIYFSYDVKMKEKGDIPEGYSVSREKKERFSLILESASTNQTSMYLCASSLFRVSGANVLTFGAGSRLTVL.

The chain employs TRBV6-5 and TRBJ2-1, with TRBD2 as a possible D gene (5 bases). The CDR3 contains 14 residues. Germline CDR1 is MNHEY and CDR2 is SVGAGI. Trimming stripped 6 bases from V and 2 bases from J, with 11 bases between. CDR3 sequence: CASSRESTYNEQFF. DNA for the CDR3: TGTGCCAGCAGCCGGGAAAGCACCTACAATGAGCAGTTCTTC.

The V call is TRBV19, the J call TRBJ2-7; no definite D call. This CDR3 is 14 amino acids long. Per the germline V gene, CDR1 is LNHDA and CDR2 is SQIVND (reference sequence). The V and J ends lost 4 bases and 7 bases respectively, with 17 bases between them. CDR3 DNA sequence: TGTGCCAGTAGTAGGTTAACAGACGGTAGGGAGCAGTACTTC. Residues: CASSRLTDGREQYF.

The chain employs TRBV27 and TRBJ2-1; 8 bases are a match to TRBD2. Trimming cost V 6 bases and J 7 bases; bases outside gene matches: 14. The CDR3 sequence is 16 residues long. Germline CDR1 and CDR2: MNHEY and SMNVEV (reference sequence). As DNA, the CDR3 is TGTGCCAGCAGGAGATTGGGACTAGAGGCCTCAAATGAGCAGTTCTTC. It specifies CASRRLGLEASNEQFF.